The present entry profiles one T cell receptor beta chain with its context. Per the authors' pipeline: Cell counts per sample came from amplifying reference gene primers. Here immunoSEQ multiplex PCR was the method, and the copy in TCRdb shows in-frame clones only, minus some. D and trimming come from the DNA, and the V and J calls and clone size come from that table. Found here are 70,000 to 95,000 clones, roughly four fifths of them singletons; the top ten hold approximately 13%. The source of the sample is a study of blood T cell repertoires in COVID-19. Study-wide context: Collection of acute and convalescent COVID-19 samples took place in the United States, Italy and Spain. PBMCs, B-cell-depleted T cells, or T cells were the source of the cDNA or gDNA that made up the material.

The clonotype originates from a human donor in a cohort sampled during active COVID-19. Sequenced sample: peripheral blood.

Here the CDR3 DNA reads TGTGCCAGCAGTAGACAGGGACCTAGCACAGATACGCAGTATTTT. Amino acids: CASSRQGPSTDTQYF. The chain has TRBV2 and TRBJ2-3, with 7 bases aligning to TRBD1. This CDR3 is built from 15 residues. J was trimmed by 0 bases and V by 5 bases; bases with no gene match: 5. The V gene's germline CDR1 is SNHLY and CDR2 FYNNEI.